This TCR beta chain was sequenced during a study of cytomegalovirus exposure and HLA in healthy donors. Notes on the study in general: Specificity for CMV antigens was confirmed in vitro for a few of the CMV-associated chains. Excluded: some indistinguishable V segments such as TRBV6-2 and TRBV6-3. Cytomegalovirus association was listed for about 150 TCR beta chains. The study found most TCR sequences rare, yet found some public TCRs in many donors.

The PCR used 60 Vbeta and 13 Jbeta primers. Repertoires were generated with immunoSEQ multiplex PCR, while TCRdb's copy carries only in-frame clones and drops some. The sample lists approximately 160,000 clones; just under 80% were seen once. Regarding this clone: Its cognate antigen is unknown.

Looked up from germline, CDR1 is SNHLY and CDR2 is FYNNEI. V was trimmed by 1 base and J by 6 bases, leaving 14 bases between them. The CDR3 is 15 amino acids. Sequenced sample: PBMCs. J is TRBJ2-3 and V is TRBV2; TRBD2 might be the D (7 bases). This clonotype originated in a man aged 18 to 30 in good health and CMV-seropositive. The CDR3 DNA follows: TGTGCCAGCAGTGAAGTGGGGGGGCCTTTGGATACGCAGTATTTT. As protein: CASSEVGGPLDTQYF.